The rows below give T cell receptor beta chains drawn from one sample of a study of T cells in tuberculosis. The table came from immunoSEQ multiplex PCR; TCRdb's copy has only in-frame clones and leaves some out. The profile covers under 45,000 clones, with around 93% appearing a single time and less than 3% taken by the ten largest. The sequencing here drew on PBMCs, taken at tuberculosis diagnosis. These TCRs come from an adult with tuberculosis. Each CDR3 is given with its conserved first and last residue. The D gene is left open where the match is weak. For some rows the clone size is stated as once, few or many, or as a class when expanded; others skip it.

>-|TRBD2|TRBV11-2|TRBJ2-3
CASSRSGGARTDTQYF
TGTGCCAGCAGTCGTAGCGGGGGGGCTCGCACAGATACGCAGTATTTT
>-|-|TRBV28|TRBJ1-5
CASSLRGSNQPQHF
TGTGCCAGCAGTTTAAGGGGTAGCAATCAGCCCCAGCATTTT
>-|TRBD1|TRBV12-5|TRBJ1-2
CASGLGDRDGYTF
TGTGCTAGTGGTTTGGGGGACAGGGACGGCTACACCTTC
>-|-|TRBV4-3|TRBJ2-1
CASSQDREYNEQFF
TGCGCCAGCAGCCAAGACCGGGAGTACAATGAGCAGTTCTTC
>-|TRBD1|TRBV15|TRBJ1-5
CATSGDRGQTSNQPQHF
TGTGCCACCAGCGGTGACAGGGGTCAGACTAGCAATCAGCCCCAGCATTTT
>-|TRBD2|TRBV10-3|TRBJ2-3
CAVGAGGDADTQYF
TGTGCCGTGGGAGCGGGGGGCGACGCAGATACGCAGTATTTT
>-|-|TRBV5-8|TRBJ2-2
CASSLVQGRAGELFF
TGTGCCAGCAGCTTGGTGCAGGGTCGTGCCGGGGAGCTGTTTTTT
>once|TRBD1|TRBV7-2|TRBJ2-7
CASSLYLGGQGTYEQYF
TGTGCCAGCAGCTTATATTTGGGAGGACAGGGGACCTACGAGCAGTACTTC
>-|-|TRBV23-1|TRBJ2-1
CASSPSSAFYNEQFF
TGCGCCAGCAGCCCGTCTAGCGCGTTCTACAATGAGCAGTTCTTC
>-|-|TRBV7-2|TRBJ2-7
CASSAGYLSSYEQYF
TGTGCCAGCAGCGCAGGCTACCTGAGCTCCTACGAGCAGTACTTC
>few|-|TRBV5-4|TRBJ2-7
CASSPDSSYEQYF
TGTGCCAGCAGCCCGGACAGTTCCTACGAGCAGTACTTC
>-|TRBD1|TRBV19|TRBJ2-1
CASKKTGYNEQFF
TGTGCCAGTAAAAAGACAGGGTACAATGAGCAGTTCTTC
>-|-|TRBV19|TRBJ2-1
CASSPRTTPGGEQFF
TGTGCCAGTAGCCCGAGGACTACACCCGGGGGTGAGCAGTTCTTC
>-|-|TRBV9|TRBJ1-6
CASSVENGAGVNSPLHF
TGTGCCAGCAGCGTAGAAAATGGGGCAGGGGTTAATTCACCCCTCCACTTT
>once|-|TRBV29-1|TRBJ1-6
CSVGQGLDSPLHF
TGCAGCGTCGGCCAGGGTTTGGATTCACCCCTCCACTTT
>-|-|TRBV25-1|TRBJ2-2
CASSFTGLINTGELFF
TGTGCCAGCAGTTTTACAGGCCTTATTAACACCGGGGAGCTGTTTTTT
>once|-|TRBV18|TRBJ1-5
CASSGQPNQPQHF
TGTGCCAGCTCGGGCCAGCCTAATCAGCCCCAGCATTTT
>-|-|TRBV4-1|TRBJ1-5
CASSQEGGQGQPQHF
TGCGCCAGCAGCCAAGAGGGGGGGCAGGGTCAGCCCCAGCATTTT
>-|TRBD1|TRBV7-2|TRBJ2-3
CASSPGTGNPTDTQYF
TGTGCCAGCAGCCCAGGGACAGGAAACCCCACAGATACGCAGTATTTT
>-|TRBD2|TRBV5-1|TRBJ2-3
CASSIGTSGSDTQYF
TGCGCCAGCAGCATAGGGACTAGCGGGTCGGATACGCAGTATTTT
>-|TRBD1|TRBV6-5|TRBJ1-2
CASRQTGQRIYGYTF
TGTGCCAGCAGGCAGACGGGACAGAGGATATATGGCTACACCTTC
>-|-|TRBV6-1|TRBJ1-2
CASSEGPGTPRGYTF
TGTGCCAGCAGTGAAGGCCCGGGGACACCCCGTGGCTACACCTTC
>-|TRBD2|TRBV25-1|TRBJ2-7
CASSETLAGGSYEQYF
TGTGCCAGCAGTGAAACACTAGCGGGGGGGTCCTACGAGCAGTACTTC
>-|-|TRBV19|TRBJ1-1
CASSIRPPGDTEAFF
TGTGCCAGTAGTATTCGGCCACCCGGGGACACTGAAGCTTTCTTT
>once|TRBD1|TRBV27|TRBJ1-6
CASRDRGGGSNSPLHF
TGTGCCAGCAGGGACAGGGGAGGGGGGAGTAATTCACCCCTCCACTTT
>few|-|TRBV10-3|TRBJ2-7
CAISERGSSYEQYF
TGTGCCATCAGTGAGCGGGGGAGCTCCTACGAGCAGTACTTC
>-|-|TRBV5-1|TRBJ2-1
CASSLARNEQFF
TGCGCCAGCAGCTTGGCCAGGAATGAGCAGTTCTTC
>few|-|TRBV5-8|TRBJ1-5
CASGPGRGNQPQHF
TGTGCCAGCGGGCCGGGAAGGGGCAATCAGCCCCAGCATTTT
>-|TRBD2|TRBV11-1|TRBJ2-5
CASSLAEMASGRQETQYF
TGTGCCAGCAGCTTAGCGGAGATGGCTAGCGGGCGCCAAGAGACCCAGTACTTC
>-|-|TRBV13|TRBJ1-5
CASSLILQGNQPQHF
TGTGCCAGCAGCTTAATTTTACAGGGCAATCAGCCCCAGCATTTT
>-|TRBD1|TRBV5-1|TRBJ1-6
CASSQGVGPNSPLHF
TGCGCCAGCAGCCAGGGGGTGGGCCCCAATTCACCCCTCCACTTT
>-|TRBD2|TRBV19|TRBJ2-3
CASSKRGLAGETSTDTQYF
TGTGCCAGTAGTAAAAGGGGACTAGCGGGGGAGACTAGCACAGATACGCAGTATTTT
>-|-|TRBV6-6|TRBJ2-7
CASKSSQLNEQYF
TGTGCCAGCAAGTCGTCACAGCTCAACGAGCAGTACTTC